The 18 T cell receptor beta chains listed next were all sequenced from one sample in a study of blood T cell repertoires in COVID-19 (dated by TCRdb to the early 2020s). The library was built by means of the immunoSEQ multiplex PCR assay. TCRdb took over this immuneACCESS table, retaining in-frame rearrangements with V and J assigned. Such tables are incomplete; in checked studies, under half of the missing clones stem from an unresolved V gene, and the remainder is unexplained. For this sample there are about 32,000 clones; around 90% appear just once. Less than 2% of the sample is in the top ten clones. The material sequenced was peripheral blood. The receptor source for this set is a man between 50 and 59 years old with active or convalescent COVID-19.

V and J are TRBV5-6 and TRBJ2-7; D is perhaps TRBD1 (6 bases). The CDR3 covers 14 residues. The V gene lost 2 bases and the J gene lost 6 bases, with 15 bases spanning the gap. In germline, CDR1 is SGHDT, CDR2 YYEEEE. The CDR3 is CASSFGQWVAEQYF. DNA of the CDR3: TGTGCCAGCAGCTTCGGACAGTGGGTGGCCGAGCAGTACTTC.

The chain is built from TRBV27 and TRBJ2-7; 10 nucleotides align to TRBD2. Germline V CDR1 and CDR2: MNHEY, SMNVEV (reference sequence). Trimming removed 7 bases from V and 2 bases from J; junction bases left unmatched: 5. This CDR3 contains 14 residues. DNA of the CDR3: TGTGCCAGCACTAGCGGGAGAGGGGCCTACGAGCAGTACTTC. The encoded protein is CASTSGRGAYEQYF.

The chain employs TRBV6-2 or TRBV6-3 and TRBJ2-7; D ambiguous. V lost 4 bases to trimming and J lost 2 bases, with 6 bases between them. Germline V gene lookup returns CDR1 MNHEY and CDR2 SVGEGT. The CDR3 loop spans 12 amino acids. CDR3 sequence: CASSLRTYEQYF. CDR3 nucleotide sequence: TGTGCCAGCAGTTTGCGTACCTACGAGCAGTACTTC.

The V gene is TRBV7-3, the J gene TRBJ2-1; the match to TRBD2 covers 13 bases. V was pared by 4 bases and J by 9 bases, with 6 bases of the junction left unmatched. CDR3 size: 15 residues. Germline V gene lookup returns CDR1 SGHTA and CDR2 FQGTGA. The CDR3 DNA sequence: TGTGCCAGCAGCTCTGGACTAGCGGGAGTTGGTGAGCAGTTCTTC. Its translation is CASSSGLAGVGEQFF.

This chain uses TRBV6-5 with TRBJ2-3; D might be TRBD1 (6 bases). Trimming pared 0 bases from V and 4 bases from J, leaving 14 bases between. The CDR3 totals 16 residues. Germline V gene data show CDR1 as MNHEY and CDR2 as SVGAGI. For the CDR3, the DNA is TGTGCCAGCAGTTACTCGACAGGCGGTTCGGCAGATACGCAGTATTTT. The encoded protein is CASSYSTGGSADTQYF.

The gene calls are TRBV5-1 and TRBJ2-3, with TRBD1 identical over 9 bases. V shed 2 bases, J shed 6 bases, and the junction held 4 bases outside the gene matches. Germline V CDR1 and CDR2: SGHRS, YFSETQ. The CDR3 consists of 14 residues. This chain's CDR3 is CASSFTGGDDTQYF. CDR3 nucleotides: TGCGCCAGCAGCTTCACAGGGGGCGATGATACGCAGTATTTT.

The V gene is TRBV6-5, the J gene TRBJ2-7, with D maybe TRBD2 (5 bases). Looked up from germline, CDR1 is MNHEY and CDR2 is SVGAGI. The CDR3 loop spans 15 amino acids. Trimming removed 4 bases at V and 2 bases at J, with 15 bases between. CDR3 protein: CASSSRDVGTYEQYF. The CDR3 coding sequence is TGTGCCAGCAGTTCGAGGGATGTGGGTACCTACGAGCAGTACTTC.

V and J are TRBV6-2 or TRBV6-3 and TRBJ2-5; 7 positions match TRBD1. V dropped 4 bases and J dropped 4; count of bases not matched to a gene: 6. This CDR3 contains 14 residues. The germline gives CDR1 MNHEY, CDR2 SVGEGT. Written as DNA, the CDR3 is TGTGCCAGCAGTTTCCCGGGACAGCCAGAGACCCAGTACTTC. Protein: CASSFPGQPETQYF.

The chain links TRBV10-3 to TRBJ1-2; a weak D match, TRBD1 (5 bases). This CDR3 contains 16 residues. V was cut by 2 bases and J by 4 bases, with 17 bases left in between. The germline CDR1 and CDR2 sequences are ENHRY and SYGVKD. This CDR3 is CAISEGQGTSFYGYTF. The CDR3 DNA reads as TGTGCCATCAGTGAGGGGCAGGGAACCAGCTTCTATGGCTACACCTTC.

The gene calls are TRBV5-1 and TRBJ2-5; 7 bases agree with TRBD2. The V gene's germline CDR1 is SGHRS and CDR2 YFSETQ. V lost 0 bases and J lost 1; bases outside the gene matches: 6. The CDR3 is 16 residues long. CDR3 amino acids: CASSLAGASGQETQYF. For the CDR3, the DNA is TGCGCCAGCAGCTTGGCCGGGGCTAGCGGCCAAGAGACCCAGTACTTC.

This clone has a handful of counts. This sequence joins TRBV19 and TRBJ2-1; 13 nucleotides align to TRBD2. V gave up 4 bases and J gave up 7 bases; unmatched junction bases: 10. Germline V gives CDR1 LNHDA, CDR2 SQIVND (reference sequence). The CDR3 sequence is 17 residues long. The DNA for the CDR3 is TGTGCCAGTAGTAGAGGACTAGCGGGAGCGGTTGGGAATGAGCAGTTCTTC. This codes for CASSRGLAGAVGNEQFF. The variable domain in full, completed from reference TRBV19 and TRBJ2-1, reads DGGITQSPKYLFRKEGQNVTLSCEQNLNHDAMYWYRQDPGQGLRLIYYSQIVNDFQKGDIAEGYSVSREKKESFPLTVTSAQKNPTAFYLCASSRGLAGAVGNEQFFGPGTRLTVL.

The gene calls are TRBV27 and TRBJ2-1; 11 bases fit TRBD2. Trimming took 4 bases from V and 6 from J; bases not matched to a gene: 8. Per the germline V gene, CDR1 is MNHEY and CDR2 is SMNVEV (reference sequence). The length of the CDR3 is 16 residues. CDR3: CASSSLAGGLGNEQFF. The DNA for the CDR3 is TGTGCCAGCAGTTCCCTAGCGGGAGGTTTGGGCAATGAGCAGTTCTTC.

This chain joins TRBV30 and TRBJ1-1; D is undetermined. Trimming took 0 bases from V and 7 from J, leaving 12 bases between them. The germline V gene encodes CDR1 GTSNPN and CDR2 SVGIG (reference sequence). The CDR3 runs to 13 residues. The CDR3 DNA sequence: TGTGCCTGGAGTGTAGGCCATCGGGATGAAGCTTTCTTT. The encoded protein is CAWSVGHRDEAFF.

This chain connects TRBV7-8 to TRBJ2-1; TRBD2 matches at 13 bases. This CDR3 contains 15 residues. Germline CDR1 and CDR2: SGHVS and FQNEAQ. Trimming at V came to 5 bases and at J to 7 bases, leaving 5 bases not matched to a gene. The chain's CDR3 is CASSLRTSGSNEQFF. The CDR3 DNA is TGTGCCAGCAGCCTCAGGACTAGCGGGAGTAATGAGCAGTTCTTC.

CDR3 nucleotide sequence: TGCAGCGTCGGCCGGGGAAGTAAGGGCACAGATACGCAGTATTTT. This codes for CSVGRGSKGTDTQYF. V usage is TRBV29-1 and J usage is TRBJ2-3; D perhaps matches TRBD2 (5 bases). V was cut by 6 bases and J by 1 base, with 17 bases left in between. This CDR3 comprises 15 residues. The germline V gene has CDR1 SQVTM and CDR2 ANQGSEA.

CDR3 nucleotide sequence: TGTGCCAGCAGTAATCCCTTAGCCGGGGTCACTGAAGCTTTCTTT. This codes for CASSNPLAGVTEAFF. The chain couples TRBV28 to TRBJ1-1, with unresolved D. Germline CDR1 MDHEN, CDR2 SYDVKM. The CDR3 is 15 residues long. V lost 5 bases and J lost 4, with 17 bases in between. The full variable domain, in which reference TRBV28 and TRBJ1-1 provide the parts outside the CDR3, is DVKVTQSSRYLVKRTGEKVFLECVQDMDHENMFWYRQDPGLGLRLIYFSYDVKMKEKGDIPEGYSVSREKKERFSLILESASTNQTSMYLCASSNPLAGVTEAFFGQGTRLTVV.

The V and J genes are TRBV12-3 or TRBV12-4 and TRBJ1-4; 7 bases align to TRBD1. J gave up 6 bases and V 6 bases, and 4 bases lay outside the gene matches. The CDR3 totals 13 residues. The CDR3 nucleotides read TGTGCCAGCAGCCTCGACAGGGATGAAAAACTGTTTTTT. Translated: CASSLDRDEKLFF.

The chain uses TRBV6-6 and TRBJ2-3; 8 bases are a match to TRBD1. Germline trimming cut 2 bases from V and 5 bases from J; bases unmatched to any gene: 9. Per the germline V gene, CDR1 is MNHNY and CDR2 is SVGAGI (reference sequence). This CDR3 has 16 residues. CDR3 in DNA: TGTGCCAGCAGTTACAGGGCCAGGGGGCGAGTAGATACGCAGTATTTT. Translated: CASSYRARGRVDTQYF.